The T cell receptor beta chain described here comes from a study of blood T cell repertoires in COVID-19. V was pared by 3 bases and J by 7 bases, with 12 bases between. This CDR3 is 14 amino acids long. The germline V gene has CDR1 LGHDT and CDR2 YNNKEL (reference sequence). Generated by immunoSEQ multiplex PCR, the TCRdb table keeps only in-frame clones and is missing some. The data contain about 170,000 clones, just under 85% of them singletons. The sequencing input was peripheral blood. The gene calls are TRBV3-1 (or the pseudogene TRBV3-2) and TRBJ2-2; D is possibly TRBD2 (5 bases). This receptor was taken from a woman older than 75 with COVID-19, enrolled during active disease. Here the CDR3 reads CASSQDFASGELFF. The CDR3, as DNA: TGTGCCAGCAGCCAGGACTTTGCAAGCGGGGAGCTGTTTTTT.